The entry below gives a single TCR beta chain sequence along with its context. These data are taken from a study of blood T cell repertoires in COVID-19. Clones were read by immunoSEQ multiplex PCR, and TCRdb kept only the in-frame ones, dropping some. Of some 82,000 clones listed, about nine tenths are singletons. This CDR3 is 13 amino acids long. Germline lookup yields CDR1 MNHEY and CDR2 SVGAGI. V dropped 8 bases and J dropped 2 bases, with 13 bases sitting between them. Source material: peripheral blood. The chain has TRBV6-5 and TRBJ2-7; the D gene is possibly TRBD2 (7 bases). This TCR derives from a woman in her forties or fifties in a cohort sampled during active COVID-19. The CDR3 coding sequence is TGTGCCAGCCGAGGGGGGGAGGCCTACGAGCAGTACTTC. It encodes CASRGGEAYEQYF.